A selection of T cell receptor beta chains follows, all from one sample in a study of blood T cell repertoires in COVID-19. The assay was immunoSEQ multiplex PCR, and TCRdb's table has in-frame clones only and misses some. The data contain approximately 150,000 clones, 84% of them seen just once; the ten biggest clones take up around 6.7%. Sequencing was done on a sample of peripheral blood. The receptors were gathered from a woman between 50 and 59 years old in a cohort sampled during active or convalescent COVID-19. Each CDR3 is given with its conserved first and last residue. A D gene is named only where the DNA matches it firmly. Clone size, where shown, is once, few, many, or a class for clones that have expanded.

D: TRBD1
V: TRBV7-9
size: .
J: TRBJ1-2
DNA: TGTGCCAGCAGCCCGGGACAGGTGATCAACTATGGCTACACCTTC
CDR3: CASSPGQVINYGYTF

D: .
V: TRBV19
size: .
J: TRBJ2-2
DNA: TGTGCCAGTACCCCGGCCGCGGTAACGGGCACCGGGGAGCTGTTTTTT
CDR3: CASTPAAVTGTGELFF

D: TRBD1
V: TRBV7-9
size: .
J: TRBJ1-3
DNA: TGTGCCAGCAGCTTAGGGGCCGGACAGGGGGCCTCTGGAAACACCATATATTTT
CDR3: CASSLGAGQGASGNTIYF

D: .
V: TRBV18
size: .
J: TRBJ2-5
DNA: TGTGCCAGCTCGCTGGGCGGGGTGCTACAAGAGACCCAGTACTTC
CDR3: CASSLGGVLQETQYF

D: .
V: TRBV21-1
size: .
J: TRBJ2-5
DNA: TGTGCCAGCAGGAAGCCGGAACAGGGGGCATCAGAGACCCAGTACTTC
CDR3: CASRKPEQGASETQYF

D: TRBD2
V: TRBV5-4
size: .
J: TRBJ2-7
DNA: TGTGCCAGCAGCGTCCCGAGCGGGGGGTACGAGCAGTACTTC
CDR3: CASSVPSGGYEQYF

D: TRBD1
V: TRBV6-6
size: few
J: TRBJ1-5
DNA: TGTGCCAGCAAGGACAGGGGTAATCAGCCCCAGCATTTT
CDR3: CASKDRGNQPQHF

D: .
V: TRBV7-2
size: .
J: TRBJ2-3
DNA: TGTGCCAGCAGCCCGTGGAGGGGCGCGGGAGATACGCAGTATTTT
CDR3: CASSPWRGAGDTQYF

D: .
V: TRBV14
size: .
J: TRBJ1-4
DNA: TGTGCCAGCAGCCAAGAGCTTTTCGGGGGGAATGAAAAACTGTTTTTT
CDR3: CASSQELFGGNEKLFF

D: TRBD1
V: TRBV2
size: .
J: TRBJ2-7
DNA: TGTGCCAGCAAGGACAGGGGGTCCTACGAGCAGTACTTC
CDR3: CASKDRGSYEQYF

D: .
V: TRBV30
size: .
J: TRBJ1-5
DNA: TGTGCCTGGAGTTTGTCGGGTTATAGCAATCAGCCCCAGCATTTT
CDR3: CAWSLSGYSNQPQHF

D: TRBD1
V: TRBV14
size: .
J: TRBJ2-1
DNA: TGTGCCAGCAGCTCGAGACAGGGCAATGAGCAGTTCTTC
CDR3: CASSSRQGNEQFF

D: TRBD2
V: TRBV5-1
size: .
J: TRBJ2-5
DNA: TGCGCCAGCAGGGGGGGACTAGGGCAACAAGAGACCCAGTACTTC
CDR3: CASRGGLGQQETQYF

D: TRBD1
V: TRBV3-1/TRBV3-2
size: .
J: TRBJ1-1
DNA: TGTGCCAGCAGCCAAGAGGGGAGACAGGGTGGCTACTTT
CDR3: CASSQEGRQGGYF

D: .
V: TRBV4-1
size: .
J: TRBJ2-7
DNA: TGCGCCAGCAGCCAGGGGGGGCAGGGTATCGACGAGCAGTACTTC
CDR3: CASSQGGQGIDEQYF

D: TRBD1
V: TRBV10-3
size: .
J: TRBJ1-5
DNA: TGTGCCATCAGTGAGGGACAGGGTCAGCCCCAGCATTTT
CDR3: CAISEGQGQPQHF

D: .
V: TRBV7-3
size: .
J: TRBJ2-7
DNA: TGTGCCAGCAGCCAAAGTTCGGGGTTCGAGCAGTACTTC
CDR3: CASSQSSGFEQYF

D: .
V: TRBV10-1
size: .
J: TRBJ2-5
DNA: TGCGCCAGCAGTGAGCCCCTTCAAGAGACCCAGTACTTC
CDR3: CASSEPLQETQYF

D: .
V: TRBV2
size: .
J: TRBJ2-1
DNA: TGTGCCAGCAGTGAAGATGTCGGCGGTTACAATGAGCAGTTCTTC
CDR3: CASSEDVGGYNEQFF

D: TRBD2
V: TRBV6-5
size: .
J: TRBJ2-5
DNA: TGTGCCAGCGCACAACCACGCCTGGGAGGGGAGACCCAGTACTTC
CDR3: CASAQPRLGGETQYF

D: .
V: TRBV20-1
size: few
J: TRBJ2-1
DNA: TGCAGTGCTATCGACAATGAGCAGTTCTTC
CDR3: CSAIDNEQFF

D: .
V: TRBV7-8
size: .
J: TRBJ1-5
DNA: TGTGCCAGCAGCTTTTATAGCAATCAGCCCCAGCATTTT
CDR3: CASSFYSNQPQHF

D: .
V: TRBV3-1/TRBV3-2
size: .
J: TRBJ1-1
DNA: TGTGCCAGCAGCCAGATCGGGGGTGGGAACACTGAAGCTTTCTTT
CDR3: CASSQIGGGNTEAFF

D: TRBD2
V: TRBV10-3
size: .
J: TRBJ2-5
DNA: TGTGCCATCAGTGTGACTAGCGGGGGGGCCGCCCAAGAGACCCAGTACTTC
CDR3: CAISVTSGGAAQETQYF

D: TRBD1
V: TRBV13
size: .
J: TRBJ2-2
DNA: TGTGCCTCCCAACCCTACAGGGGTCGCACCGGGGAGCTGTTTTTT
CDR3: CASQPYRGRTGELFF

D: .
V: TRBV18
size: .
J: TRBJ1-1
DNA: TGTGCCAGCTCACCAACGGGGTTACGGAACACTGAAGCTTTCTTT
CDR3: CASSPTGLRNTEAFF

D: TRBD1
V: TRBV12-5
size: .
J: TRBJ1-5
DNA: TGTGCTAGTGGTTTGGCCTGGACAGGGGTTGCAAATCAGCCCCAGCATTTT
CDR3: CASGLAWTGVANQPQHF

D: .
V: TRBV10-1
size: .
J: TRBJ1-6
DNA: TGCGCCAGCAGTGAGTCCCTAGGGGTTAATTCACCCCTCCACTTT
CDR3: CASSESLGVNSPLHF

D: .
V: TRBV10-3
size: .
J: TRBJ1-5
DNA: TGTGCCATTGGGGGGGGGAACAGCAATCAGCCCCAGCATTTT
CDR3: CAIGGGNSNQPQHF

D: TRBD2
V: TRBV5-1
size: once
J: TRBJ2-3
DNA: TGCGCCAGCAGCTTACCGGGACTAGCGACAGATACGCAGTATTTT
CDR3: CASSLPGLATDTQYF

D: .
V: TRBV7-9
size: .
J: TRBJ2-7
DNA: TGTGCCAGCAGCTTAGAATCGGGGGGCTTGCTCTACGAGCAGTACTTC
CDR3: CASSLESGGLLYEQYF

D: .
V: TRBV11-2
size: few
J: TRBJ2-1
DNA: TGTGCCAGCAGCCCCGCTGCGGGTCAGGACAATGAGCAGTTCTTC
CDR3: CASSPAAGQDNEQFF

D: TRBD2
V: TRBV10-3
size: once
J: TRBJ2-1
DNA: TGTGCCATCAGTGAGTACGCGGGGGGGCCCGAAGAGCAGTTCTTC
CDR3: CAISEYAGGPEEQFF

D: TRBD1
V: TRBV5-4
size: .
J: TRBJ2-7
DNA: TGTGCCAGCAGCTTGGGACGGGACAGTTCCTACGAGCAGTACTTC
CDR3: CASSLGRDSSYEQYF

D: TRBD2
V: TRBV11-2
size: .
J: TRBJ2-5
DNA: TGTGCCAGCAGTCGGGGACTAGCGGGGGGGCTTGAGACCCAGTACTTC
CDR3: CASSRGLAGGLETQYF

D: .
V: TRBV13
size: .
J: TRBJ2-5
DNA: TGTGCCAGCAGCTTACGGGGGTCCCAAGAGACCCAGTACTTC
CDR3: CASSLRGSQETQYF

D: TRBD1
V: TRBV6-5
size: .
J: TRBJ2-2
DNA: TGTGCCAGCAGTTACTCATACAGGGGCACCGGGGAGCTGTTTTTT
CDR3: CASSYSYRGTGELFF

D: .
V: TRBV18
size: .
J: TRBJ1-3
DNA: TGTGCCAGCTCACCATCGAACAGAAACGGAAACACCATATATTTT
CDR3: CASSPSNRNGNTIYF

D: TRBD1
V: TRBV7-9
size: many
J: TRBJ1-6
DNA: TGTGCCAGCAGCTCAACCCGGGACAGTTCACCCCTCCACTTT
CDR3: CASSSTRDSSPLHF

D: .
V: TRBV7-2
size: .
J: TRBJ2-5
DNA: TGTGCCAGCAGCGCATCCGGGATGATCGAGACCCAGTACTTC
CDR3: CASSASGMIETQYF

D: TRBD2
V: TRBV2
size: .
J: TRBJ2-7
DNA: TGTGCCAGCAGGGAGGCGGGGGGCCGCGACAGGCAGTACTTC
CDR3: CASREAGGRDRQYF

D: TRBD2
V: TRBV6-6
size: .
J: TRBJ2-7
DNA: TGTGCCAGCAGTTATTTCGACAAGTTAGCGGGCGAGCAGTACTTC
CDR3: CASSYFDKLAGEQYF

D: TRBD2
V: TRBV7-9
size: .
J: TRBJ2-1
DNA: TGTGCCAGCAGCCTAACTAGCGGGGGGGCCCAAGAGCAGTTCTTC
CDR3: CASSLTSGGAQEQFF

D: TRBD1
V: TRBV4-1
size: few
J: TRBJ2-1
DNA: TGCGCCAGCAGCCTCGGACAGGGCAAAAACAATGAGCAGTTCTTC
CDR3: CASSLGQGKNNEQFF

D: TRBD1
V: TRBV5-6
size: .
J: TRBJ2-7
DNA: TGTGCCAGCAGCGAGGCCGGGACAGCTCGCTCCTACGAGCAGTACTTC
CDR3: CASSEAGTARSYEQYF

D: .
V: TRBV4-1
size: .
J: TRBJ1-2
DNA: TGCGCCAGCAGCCAAGACGAGTCCAGGTATGGCTACACCTTC
CDR3: CASSQDESRYGYTF

D: .
V: TRBV5-1
size: .
J: TRBJ1-1
DNA: TGCGCCAGCAGCTTGGCGGACAGCTATGAAGCTTTCTTT
CDR3: CASSLADSYEAFF

D: TRBD2
V: TRBV19
size: .
J: TRBJ2-5
DNA: TGTGCCAGTAGTACGGAGGGACTAGCGGGGGGAAAGACCCAGTACTTC
CDR3: CASSTEGLAGGKTQYF

D: TRBD1
V: TRBV6-6
size: .
J: TRBJ2-3
DNA: TGTGCCAGCAGTTTGCGAACAGGGGGGTCAGATACGCAGTATTTT
CDR3: CASSLRTGGSDTQYF

D: TRBD1
V: TRBV6-5
size: .
J: TRBJ2-1
DNA: TGTGCCAGCAGTTACGGCAGCCCAGGGGGCAATGAGCAGTTCTTC
CDR3: CASSYGSPGGNEQFF

D: TRBD1
V: TRBV6-5
size: .
J: TRBJ1-6
DNA: TGTGCCAGCAGGGACCGGGGACAGTCCTCAATTCCCCTCCACTTT
CDR3: CASRDRGQSSIPLHF

D: .
V: TRBV6-2/TRBV6-3
size: once
J: TRBJ1-6
DNA: TGTGCCAGCAGTTACCTGGGGGCGGATTCACCCCTCCACTTT
CDR3: CASSYLGADSPLHF

D: .
V: TRBV30
size: .
J: TRBJ1-5
DNA: TGTGCCTGGAGCGCCGCGGGTTTCGATCAGCCCCAGCATTTT
CDR3: CAWSAAGFDQPQHF

D: TRBD1
V: TRBV28
size: .
J: TRBJ1-2
DNA: TGTGCCAGCAGTTCGGCAGGGGGTTGGGGCTATGGCTACACCTTC
CDR3: CASSSAGGWGYGYTF

D: .
V: TRBV3-1/TRBV3-2
size: many
J: TRBJ1-2
DNA: TGTGCCAGCAGCCTAGGGGGGGGTAGCGACTATGGCTACACCTTC
CDR3: CASSLGGGSDYGYTF

D: .
V: TRBV7-3
size: .
J: TRBJ1-6
DNA: TGTGCCAGCAGCTTACAACCTACTAATTCACCCCTCCACTTT
CDR3: CASSLQPTNSPLHF

D: TRBD1
V: TRBV3-1/TRBV3-2
size: .
J: TRBJ1-1
DNA: TGTGCCAGCAGCCCCCGACAGGGGAACACTGAAGCTTTCTTT
CDR3: CASSPRQGNTEAFF

D: .
V: TRBV9
size: once
J: TRBJ1-3
DNA: TGTGCCAGCAGCCCCGACAGCCTCTCTGGAAACACCATATATTTT
CDR3: CASSPDSLSGNTIYF

D: TRBD2
V: TRBV29-1
size: .
J: TRBJ2-7
DNA: TGCAGCGTTGAAGGGCTAGCGGGGGGGCTTTACGAGCAGTACTTC
CDR3: CSVEGLAGGLYEQYF

D: .
V: TRBV24-1
size: .
J: TRBJ2-1
DNA: TGTGCCACCAGTGGTTTGGGCGCCAGGGGCTCTTTCAATGAGCAGTTCTTC
CDR3: CATSGLGARGSFNEQFF